Presented here are 24 T cell receptor beta chains from one specimen sequenced in a study of TIL therapy for anti-PD-1-resistant metastatic lung cancer. The time point denotes: pre-treatment sample, taken before nivolumab and TIL therapy. The tumor samples were excised metastases, mostly pleural nodules or supraclavicular lymph nodes. Sequencing used immunoSEQ v3. Using immunoSEQ multiplex PCR, the repertoire was profiled, and TCRdb retains in-frame clones only, with some absent. The sample contains tens of thousands of clones, approximately 70% of which appear only once. Sequenced material: tumor tissue, taken at baseline. The receptors come from a person between 25 and 79 years old with non-small cell lung cancer.

V gene TRBV29-1 combines with J gene TRBJ2-5; tentative D call: TRBD2 (6 bases). Near its end, the DNA agrees better with TRBJ2-7, so the J call may be wrong. The CDR3 is 15 residues long. Germline CDR1 reads SQVTM; CDR2 reads ANQGSEA. For the CDR3, the DNA is TGCAGCGTCCAGCCCCGGGAGACCAACTCCTACGAGCAGTACTTC. It is translated as CSVQPRETNSYEQYF.

In this sample, this clone is medium-sized. The gene calls are TRBV9 and TRBJ2-7; D is unclear. The CDR3 has 13 residues. The germline CDR1 and CDR2 sequences are SGDLS and YYNGEE. Trimming pared 0 bases from V and 1 base from J, leaving 5 bases between. The CDR3 nucleotides read TGTGCCAGCAGCGTAGAGGGTTCCTACGAGCAGTACTTC. This sequence encodes CASSVEGSYEQYF.

This chain links TRBV9 with TRBJ2-6; TRBD2 is a possible D gene (5 bases). The V and J ends lost 0 bases and 0 bases respectively, with 7 bases between them. Per germline, CDR1 SGDLS and CDR2 YYNGEE. The CDR3 is 16 residues long. CDR3 protein: CASSVDGVSGANVLTF. CDR3 in DNA: TGTGCCAGCAGCGTAGACGGGGTCTCTGGGGCCAACGTCCTGACTTTC.

This chain uses TRBV7-9 with TRBJ1-6, with 7 positions matching TRBD1. The CDR3 covers 15 residues. The V segment lost 5 bases and the J segment 7 bases; nucleotides outside the gene matches: 8. Germline values: CDR1 SEHNR, CDR2 FQNEAQ (reference sequence). The CDR3 coding sequence is TGTGCCAGCAGCCCGACAGGGATTGGAAATTCACCCCTCCACTTT. Its protein product is CASSPTGIGNSPLHF.

This chain links TRBV6-1 with TRBJ1-1; tentative D call: TRBD1 (5 bases). V shed 7 bases and J shed 5 bases, with 17 bases lying between them. Germline assignment: CDR1 MNHNS and CDR2 SASEGT. The CDR3 is made up of 14 amino acids. CDR3 nucleotides: TGTGCCAGCACTCCCGCCAGGGTGGCTACTGAAGCTTTCTTT. Protein sequence: CASTPARVATEAFF.

The V call is TRBV18, the J call TRBJ2-1; D not certain. The germline V and J ends were trimmed by 4 bases and 4 bases, with 17 bases remaining between them. The CDR3 has 16 residues. The germline V gene has CDR1 KGHSH and CDR2 LQKENI. In DNA, the CDR3 is TGTGCCAGCTCACTCTCCAGACAAACTAATTACAATGAGCAGTTCTTC. Residues: CASSLSRQTNYNEQFF. The complete variable domain, with remaining parts taken from reference TRBV18 and TRBJ2-1, reads NAGVMQNPRHLVRRRGQEARLRCSPMKGHSHVYWYRQLPEEGLKFMVYLQKENIIDESGMPKERFSAEFPKEGPSILRIQQVVRGDSAAYFCASSLSRQTNYNEQFFGPGTRLTVL.

CDR3 protein: CASSLGTAGELFF. The CDR3 nucleotides read TGTGCCAGCAGCTTAGGTACCGCTGGGGAGCTGTTTTTT. The rearrangement uses TRBV7-9 and TRBJ2-2; D ambiguous. Germline CDR1 is SEHNR and CDR2 is FQNEAQ (reference sequence). V was shortened by 1 base and J by 8 bases, with 8 bases between the two germline ends. There are 13 residues in the CDR3.

The chain is built from TRBV5-1 and TRBJ2-3; D could derive from TRBD1 or TRBD2 (6 bases each). Deletions cut 4 bases from V and 3 bases from J, with 21 bases between. Germline V gene sequence: CDR1 SGHRS, CDR2 YFSETQ. CDR3 length: 17 residues. The CDR3 region has the DNA TGCGCCAGCAGCCGAACTTTTTCGGGGGCCCCGACAGATACGCAGTATTTT. This codes for CASSRTFSGAPTDTQYF.

This clone is a singleton in its sample. The chain employs TRBV6-8 and TRBJ1-2; TRBD1 matches at 7 bases. V lost 5 bases, J lost 8 bases, and 2 bases stayed unmatched. The CDR3 totals 11 residues. Germline CDR1 reads MNHGY; CDR2 reads SAAAGT. The CDR3 DNA follows: TGTGCCAGCAGTACAGGGGACGGCTACACCTTC. Its translation: CASSTGDGYTF.

This clone was counted only a few times. CDR3 sequence reads: CATRTGLSYEQYF. DNA for the CDR3: TGTGCCACCCGTACAGGGTTGTCCTACGAGCAGTACTTC. V usage is TRBV28 and J usage is TRBJ2-7; possible D gene TRBD1, 6 bases. This CDR3 has 13 amino acids. The V gene lost 10 bases and the J gene lost 1 base, with 14 bases spanning the gap. Germline V gives CDR1 MDHEN, CDR2 SYDVKM.

This chain connects TRBV7-9 to TRBJ1-4; D possibly corresponds to TRBD1 (5 bases). V lost 5 bases and J 4 bases, leaving 17 bases between the germline ends. The CDR3 sequence is 16 residues long. Germline V gene lookup returns CDR1 SEHNR and CDR2 FQNEAQ (reference sequence). The CDR3 sequence: CASSTTSTVRNEKLFF. CDR3 coding DNA: TGTGCCAGCAGCACCACCTCGACAGTGCGTAATGAAAAACTGTTTTTT.

V and J are TRBV5-1 and TRBJ2-2; 8 bases match TRBD2. The CDR3 consists of 14 residues. V gave up 5 bases and J gave up 7 bases; unmatched junction bases: 7. Germline loops: CDR1 SGHRS, CDR2 YFSETQ. The CDR3, as DNA: TGCGCCAGCAGGAGCGGGAGAGTAGGCGGGGAGCTGTTTTTT. Protein product: CASRSGRVGGELFF.

The DNA of the CDR3 is TGTGCCAGCAGTCGACTAGCGGGAGTCGGTGAGCAGTTCTTC. It codes for CASSRLAGVGEQFF. V usage is TRBV28 and J usage is TRBJ2-1; 12 bases map to TRBD2. With 5 bases clipped from V and 9 bases from J, the junction kept 5 bases outside the gene matches. Germline V gene sequence: CDR1 MDHEN, CDR2 SYDVKM. The CDR3 is made up of 14 amino acids.

J is TRBJ2-1 and V is TRBV14, with 10 bases fitting TRBD2. The CDR3 runs to 15 residues. From germline, CDR1 is SGHDN and CDR2 FVKESK. Germline trimming cut 4 bases from V and 6 bases from J; bases unmatched to any gene: 6. CDR3 protein: CASSPRTSGSNEQFF. In nucleotides, the CDR3 is TGTGCCAGCAGCCCTCGGACTAGCGGTAGCAATGAGCAGTTCTTC.

The V and J genes are TRBV6-5 and TRBJ1-6; D is perhaps TRBD1 (5 bases). Deletions cut 5 bases from V and 14 bases from J, with 19 bases between. Germline V CDR1 and CDR2: MNHEY, SVGAGI. The length of the CDR3 is 14 residues. The CDR3 DNA reads as TGTGCCAGCAGTGAGGGGAGGGCGTGGGGGACCCTCCACTTT. Protein sequence: CASSEGRAWGTLHF.

The rearrangement links TRBV7-9 to TRBJ1-1; no clear D gene. V dropped 5 bases and J dropped 0 bases, with 13 bases sitting between them. CDR1 and CDR2 from the germline V gene are SEHNR and FQNEAQ (reference sequence). This CDR3 region has 15 residues. CDR3 amino acids: CASSPRLRVNTEAFF. CDR3 DNA sequence: TGTGCCAGCAGCCCAAGGCTCCGGGTGAACACTGAAGCTTTCTTT.

This clone came up once. The chain joins TRBV5-1 to TRBJ1-3; D gene unclear. This CDR3 region has 15 residues. Germline CDR1 and CDR2: SGHRS and YFSETQ. The germline V and J ends were trimmed by 0 bases and 0 bases, with 7 bases remaining between them. The CDR3 region has the DNA TGCGCCAGCAGCTTGGGACTTAACTCTGGAAACACCATATATTTT. This encodes CASSLGLNSGNTIYF. The full variable domain, rest sourced from reference TRBV5-1 and TRBJ1-3, is KAGVTQTPRYLIKTRGQQVTLSCSPISGHRSVSWYQQTPGQGLQFLFEYFSETQRNKGNFPGRFSGRQFSNSRSEMNVSTLELGDSALYLCASSLGLNSGNTIYFGEGSWLTVV.

The V and J genes are TRBV13 and TRBJ2-3; 10 nucleotides agree with TRBD2. Germline assignment: CDR1 PRHDT and CDR2 FYEKMQ (reference sequence). After removal of 1 base from V and 0 bases from J, the junction contained 4 bases not matched to a gene. There are 17 residues in the CDR3. The CDR3: CASSLVLAGVSTDTQYF. CDR3 DNA sequence: TGTGCCAGCAGCTTAGTTCTAGCGGGGGTTAGCACAGATACGCAGTATTTT.

The V gene is TRBV21-1, the J gene TRBJ2-7; the D call of TRBD2 is as the table states it, not checked on the DNA. TRBV21-1 is labeled a pseudogene. The CDR3 covers 14 residues. The DNA for the CDR3 is TGTGCCAGCAGCACCGGACTCCCCTCCTACGAGCAGTACTTC. It specifies CASSTGLPSYEQYF.

V gene TRBV6-5 combines with J gene TRBJ1-5; 10 bases are shared with TRBD1. Unmatched junction bases numbered 4, after V lost 6 bases and J lost 5 bases. The CDR3 is 14 amino acids. Per germline, CDR1 MNHEY and CDR2 SVGAGI. The DNA for the CDR3 is TGTGCCAGCAGACCGGGACAGGGGCATCAGCCCCAGCATTTT. This encodes CASRPGQGHQPQHF.

This rearrangement joins TRBV9 to TRBJ1-2; 8 positions match TRBD1. The V and J ends lost 0 bases and 8 bases, in that order; junction bases with no gene match: 6. CDR3 length equals 14 residues. Germline lookup yields CDR1 SGDLS and CDR2 YYNGEE. The CDR3 sequence: CASSVDPDRDGYTF. CDR3 nucleotide sequence: TGTGCCAGCAGCGTAGATCCGGACAGGGACGGCTACACCTTC.

The chain uses TRBV16 and TRBJ2-1; a possible D gene is TRBD2 (6 bases). The length of the CDR3 is 15 residues. Trimming pared 8 bases from V and 0 bases from J, leaving 14 bases between. CDR1 is KGHSY, CDR2 FQNENV, per germline. The CDR3 reads CASDSGESSYNEQFF. CDR3 coding DNA: TGTGCCAGCGACTCGGGGGAGAGCTCCTACAATGAGCAGTTCTTC.

The chain links TRBV10-3 to TRBJ1-1, with TRBD1 matching 8 bases. Germline CDR1 and CDR2: ENHRY and SYGVKD. The CDR3 spans 16 residues. Trimming at V came to 0 bases and at J to 5 bases, leaving 8 bases not matched to a gene. CDR3 bases: TGTGCCATCAGTGAGTCCTTTTGGGGACAGGAGACTGAAGCTTTCTTT. Protein sequence: CAISESFWGQETEAFF.

This clone was recorded a few times. The chain uses TRBV30 and TRBJ1-1; 11 bases line up with TRBD1. CDR1 GTSNPN and CDR2 SVGIG come from the germline V gene (reference sequence). V lost 3 bases, J lost 0 bases, and 12 bases stayed unmatched. The CDR3 extends over 18 amino acids. CDR3 bases: TGTGCCTGGAGCAGGGATAGGACAGGGGGCTATCTGAACACTGAAGCTTTCTTT. Its protein is CAWSRDRTGGYLNTEAFF. The whole variable domain, filled in from reference TRBV30 and TRBJ1-1, reads SQTIHQWPATLVQPVGSPLSLECTVEGTSNPNLYWYRQAAGRGLQLLFYSVGIGQISSEVPQNLSASRPQDRQFILSSKKLLLSDSGFYLCAWSRDRTGGYLNTEAFFGQGTRLTVV.